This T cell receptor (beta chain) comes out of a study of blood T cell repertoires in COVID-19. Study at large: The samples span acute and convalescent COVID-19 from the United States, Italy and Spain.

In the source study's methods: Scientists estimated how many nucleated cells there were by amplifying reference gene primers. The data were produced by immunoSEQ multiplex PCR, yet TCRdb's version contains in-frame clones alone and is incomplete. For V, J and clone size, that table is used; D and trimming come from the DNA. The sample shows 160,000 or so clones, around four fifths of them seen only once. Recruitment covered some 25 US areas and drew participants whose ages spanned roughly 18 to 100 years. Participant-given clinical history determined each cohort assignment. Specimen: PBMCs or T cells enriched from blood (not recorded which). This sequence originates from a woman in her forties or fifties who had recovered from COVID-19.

CDR3 sequence: CASSHGGAVNEQFF. CDR3 nucleotide sequence: TGTGCCAGCAGCCACGGGGGGGCCGTGAATGAGCAGTTCTTC. The chain joins TRBV6-5 to TRBJ2-1; TRBD2 matches at 8 bases. Germline CDR1 and CDR2: MNHEY and SVGAGI. The CDR3 runs to 14 residues. With 6 bases clipped from V and 7 bases from J, the junction kept 8 bases outside the gene matches.